These 20 T cell receptor beta chains were sequenced from one sample in a study of tissue T cells after allogeneic stem cell transplantation. Time point meaning: mouse harvest day 7 after allogeneic transplant. The graft held 10^6 splenic CD5+ T cells and 10^7 T-cell-depleted bone marrow cells. The method was immunoSEQ multiplex PCR; TCRdb's version includes in-frame clones alone and lacks a portion of them. The table shows some 5,300 clones, with roughly 44% occurring only once. Sequences were obtained from skin. The receptors here all came from a female BALB/c mouse given C57BL/6 T cells with graft-versus-host disease after an allogeneic hematopoietic cell transplant.

Notes on this clone: The listed genes are named as in mouse. The missing CDR3 end, 1 residue past where the read stops, is filled in from the germline J gene. The chain uses TRBV26 and TRBJ2-1; 11 bases agree with TRBD2. This CDR3 is built from 14 residues. Germline V gives CDR1 KGHPV, CDR2 FQNQEV (reference sequence). V dropped 2 bases and J dropped 6; count of bases not matched to a gene: 0. The CDR3 bases that were read are TGTGCCAGCAGTCTGGACTGGGGGGGTGCTGAGCAGTTC. As protein: CASSLDWGGAEQF. The whole CDR3 protein is CASSLDWGGAEQFF.

Note on this clone: The genes are named according to mouse. The CDR3 end is not reached by the read, which stops 1 residue before it; the germline J gene fills it in. The chain combines TRBV13-2 with TRBJ1-4, with 7 nucleotides matching TRBD1. Looked up from germline, CDR1 is NNHNN and CDR2 is SYGAGS (reference sequence). This CDR3 has 14 residues. Trimming took 5 bases from V and 7 from J; bases not matched to a gene: 8. CDR3 sequence: CASGPGQPPERLFF. The DNA read from the CDR3 is TGTGCCAGCGGGCCGGGACAGCCCCCCGAAAGATTATTT.

This clone is labeled medium-sized. All gene names here are mouse names. The read halts 1 residue ahead of the CDR3 end, with the missing end drawn from the germline J gene. The V gene is TRBV26, the J gene TRBJ2-7, with D perhaps matching TRBD1 (7 bases). Trimming took off 1 base at V and 7 bases at J, with 11 bases between the two ends. Germline V CDR1 and CDR2: KGHPV, FQNQEV (reference sequence). The CDR3 has 13 residues. CDR3 DNA, as far as it was read: TGTGCCAGCAGTCTGTGGCAGGGGGGAGAACAGTAC. Translated, it gives CASSLWQGGEQY. The full CDR3 protein reads CASSLWQGGEQYF.

Of note for this clone: All gene names here are mouse names. The read halts 1 residue ahead of the CDR3 end, with the missing end drawn from the germline J gene. V gene TRBV5 combines with J gene TRBJ2-3; D unclear. The CDR3 length is 13 residues. The germline V gene has CDR1 LGHNA and CDR2 YNLKQL (reference sequence). Trimming cost V 2 bases and J 2 bases, with 5 bases left between them. The DNA read from the CDR3 is TGTGCCAGCAGCCAACAGAATGCAGAAACGCTGTAT. It translates to CASSQQNAETLY. The whole CDR3 sequence is CASSQQNAETLYF.

Concerning this clone: Gene names refer to mouse genes. CDR3 in amino acids: CASSPPRGQDTQYF. The sequenced CDR3 bases are TGTGCCAGCTCTCCCCCCAGAGGCCAAGACACCCAGTAC. The rearrangement joins TRBV12-1 to TRBJ2-5, with D unclear. Sequencing ends 1 residue short of the CDR3 end; the germline J gene provides the rest. The CDR3 length is 14 residues. Trimming cost V 2 bases and J 2 bases, with 10 bases left between them. Germline V lookup: CDR1 SGHSN, CDR2 HYEKVE.

Details on this clone: Any gene name here is a mouse gene name. The sequenced fragment ends 1 residue before the CDR3 boundary, so the rest is inferred from the germline J gene. The chain uses TRBV16 and TRBJ2-3; D might be TRBD2 (7 bases). The CDR3 has 15 residues. The V end was cut by 3 bases, the J end by 0 bases, with 10 bases between. Germline V gives CDR1 SGHSA, CDR2 FRNQAP. The sequenced part of the CDR3 DNA is TGTGCAAGCAGCTTGGGGGGCACTAGTGCAGAAACGCTGTAT. It yields the protein CASSLGGTSAETLY. The CDR3 in its entirety is CASSLGGTSAETLYF.

With respect to this clone: Germline and genes here are mouse. From the germline J gene comes the end of the CDR3, since the read stops 1 residue before it. The genes are TRBV13-1 and TRBJ2-2, with a possible D match to TRBD1 (5 bases). Trimming left V 2 bases short and J 4 bases short, with 9 bases between. There are 14 residues in the CDR3. Germline CDR1 and CDR2: NSHNY and SYGAGN. The covered CDR3 bases are TGTGCCAGCAGTGACAGGGAGGGCACCGGGCAGCTCTAC. Protein: CASSDREGTGQLY. The full CDR3 sequence reads CASSDREGTGQLYF.

In regard to this clone: The gene symbols are mouse symbols. The read terminates 1 residue ahead of where the CDR3 ends, so the germline J gene completes it. The V gene is TRBV3, the J gene TRBJ1-4, with 9 bases aligning to TRBD1. CDR1 and CDR2 from the germline V gene are SNHLY and FYNGKV (reference sequence). The trim removed 5 bases at V and 9 bases at J, leaving 10 bases unmatched. This CDR3 is built from 15 residues. CDR3 protein: CASSPLGQGSKRLFF. Incomplete CDR3 DNA: TGTGCCAGCAGCCCGCTGGGACAGGGCTCCAAAAGATTATTT.

Regarding this clone: All gene names here are mouse names. From the germline J gene comes the end of the CDR3, since the read stops 1 residue before it. Other DNA sequences in this sample translate to the same CDR3. The chain links TRBV1 to TRBJ1-5, with TRBD1 as a possible D gene (5 bases). The CDR3 runs to 15 residues. The germline V gene encodes CDR1 NSQYPW and CDR2 LRSPGD (reference sequence). The V gene lost 2 bases and the J gene lost 0 bases, with 8 bases spanning the gap. The CDR3 protein is CTCSARQYNNQAPLF. The DNA read from the CDR3 is TGCACCTGCAGTGCAAGACAGTATAACAACCAGGCTCCGCTT.

Concerning this clone: Mouse names are used for the genes. This chain's CDR3 is CASSLEAGGTEVFF. The CDR3 bases that were read are TGTGCCAGCAGCTTAGAAGCAGGGGGCACAGAAGTCTTC. The chain joins TRBV3 to TRBJ1-1; 7 positions match TRBD1. The read terminates 1 residue before the CDR3 end, so the remaining end is supplied by the germline J gene. The V gene's germline CDR1 is SNHLY and CDR2 FYNGKV (reference sequence). The V segment lost 1 base and the J segment 4 bases; nucleotides outside the gene matches: 3. CDR3 length equals 14 residues.

This clone came up a few times. Gene names follow the mouse nomenclature. Sequencing ends 1 residue short of the CDR3 end; the germline J gene provides the rest. This rearrangement joins TRBV12-1 to TRBJ2-5; possibly TRBD1 for D (5 bases). The germline gives CDR1 SGHSN, CDR2 HYEKVE. CDR3 length: 14 residues. V was cut by 1 base and J by 2 bases, with 9 bases left in between. This chain's CDR3 is CASSLTGLQDTQYF. The sequenced CDR3 bases are TGTGCCAGCTCTCTTACAGGCCTCCAAGACACCCAGTAC.

By sample share, this clone is medium-sized (0.01 to 0.1%). Gene names refer to mouse genes. The CDR3 end falls 1 residue outside the read, so it is completed with the germline J gene. The chain recombines TRBV12-2 with TRBJ2-1; 11 nucleotides align to TRBD2. V gave up 1 base and J gave up 3 bases; unmatched junction bases: 1. This CDR3 comprises 15 residues. Per the germline V gene, CDR1 is SGHLS and CDR2 is HYDKME. The sequenced part of the CDR3 DNA is TGTGCCAGCTCTCTGACTGGGGGGGTCTATGCTGAGCAGTTC. Protein product: CASSLTGGVYAEQF. The full CDR3 sequence reads CASSLTGGVYAEQFF.

In regard to this clone: Genes and germline are mouse. The read finishes 1 residue shy of the CDR3 end, and the germline J gene is used to complete it. The sample carries other DNA sequences with the same CDR3. J is TRBJ2-2 and V is TRBV3; D is possibly TRBD1 (5 bases). Germline CDR1 and CDR2: SNHLY and FYNGKV (reference sequence). V was trimmed by 4 bases and J by 0 bases, leaving 6 bases between them. There are 14 residues in the CDR3. CDR3: CASSSTANTGQLYF. The DNA read from the CDR3 is TGTGCCAGCAGCTCGACAGCAAACACCGGGCAGCTCTAC.

Concerning this clone: Gene labels here are mouse ones. From the germline J gene comes the end of the CDR3, since the read stops 1 residue before it. J is TRBJ1-1 and V is TRBV5, with D unclear. Germline V lookup: CDR1 LGHNA, CDR2 YNLKQL (reference sequence). CDR3 length: 13 amino acids. Between the trimmed V and J ends, which lost 3 bases and 0 bases, there was a span of 5 bases. CDR3 amino acids: CASSQTTNTEVFF. CDR3 DNA (partial): TGTGCCAGCAGCCAGACAACAAACACAGAAGTCTTC.

The sample holds a few counts of this clone. Each gene name is a mouse one. The read ends 1 residue shy of where the CDR3 ends; the end is completed using the germline J gene. The rearrangement links TRBV26 to TRBJ2-7, with TRBD1 matching over 11 bases. The length of the CDR3 is 15 residues. J lost 0 bases, V lost 2 bases, and 0 bases had no gene match. Germline V gives CDR1 KGHPV, CDR2 FQNQEV (reference sequence). The DNA read from the CDR3 is TGTGCCAGCAGTCTGGGGACAGGGGGCTCCTATGAACAGTAC. This sequence encodes CASSLGTGGSYEQY. The CDR3 as a whole reads CASSLGTGGSYEQYF.

About this clone itself: The listed genes are named as in mouse. The sequenced part of the CDR3 DNA is TGTGCCAGCTCTCAACCGGGACACTACCAAGACACCCAGTAC. This gives the protein CASSQPGHYQDTQY. The CDR3 reads in full as CASSQPGHYQDTQYF. The chain employs TRBV12-1 and TRBJ2-5; D perhaps matches TRBD1 (6 bases). The observed sequence ends 1 residue before the CDR3 terminus, with the missing tail filled in from the germline J gene. The CDR3 contains 15 residues. Trimming stripped 2 bases from V and 1 base from J, with 12 bases between. Germline V lookup: CDR1 SGHSN, CDR2 HYEKVE.

As for this clone: All gene names here are mouse names. Read sequence stops 1 residue before the CDR3 end, and the germline J gene provides the missing end. The gene calls are TRBV26 and TRBJ1-2, with D possibly being TRBD1 (5 bases). The CDR3 sequence is 13 residues long. The germline gives CDR1 KGHPV, CDR2 FQNQEV (reference sequence). Trimming stripped 4 bases from V and 0 bases from J, with 6 bases between. The CDR3 loop is CASSPTANSDYTF. The sequenced part of the CDR3 DNA is TGTGCCAGCAGTCCGACAGCAAACTCCGACTACACC.

This clone occurred once. The genes and germline here are from mouse. The missing CDR3 end, 1 residue past where the read stops, is filled in from the germline J gene. Within the sample, other DNA sequences also encode this same CDR3. The chain is built from TRBV26 and TRBJ1-1; D uncertain. The CDR3 loop spans 12 amino acids. Germline V lookup: CDR1 KGHPV, CDR2 FQNQEV (reference sequence). V lost 2 bases and J 1 base, leaving 2 bases between the germline ends. The CDR3 DNA, read in part, is TGTGCCAGCAGTCTGGGAAACACAGAAGTCTTC. It translates to CASSLGNTEVF. The CDR3 in full is CASSLGNTEVFF.

As to this clone: The gene names here belong to mouse. The CDR3 extends 1 residue past the end of the read, so its final part is completed from the germline J gene. This chain uses TRBV15 with TRBJ1-1; D is perhaps TRBD1 (5 bases). Per the germline V gene, CDR1 is SGHND and CDR2 is FRSKSL. V was trimmed by 5 bases and J by 0 bases, leaving 7 bases between them. The CDR3 extends over 13 amino acids. The CDR3 DNA, read in part, is TGTGCCAGCAGTCAGACAGCAAACACAGAAGTCTTC. Translation: CASSQTANTEVF. The whole CDR3 reads CASSQTANTEVFF.

With respect to this clone: Gene labels here are mouse ones. The read halts 1 residue ahead of the CDR3 end, with the missing end drawn from the germline J gene. The rearrangement joins TRBV5 to TRBJ1-4; 8 nucleotides agree with TRBD1. Germline V gene lookup returns CDR1 LGHNA and CDR2 YNLKQL (reference sequence). The junction had 3 bases not matched to a gene; V was cut back by 0 bases and J by 3 bases. The CDR3 extends over 16 amino acids. The CDR3 sequence: CASSQDKTGANERLFF. The CDR3 bases that were read are TGTGCCAGCAGCCAAGATAAGACAGGGGCCAACGAAAGATTATTT.